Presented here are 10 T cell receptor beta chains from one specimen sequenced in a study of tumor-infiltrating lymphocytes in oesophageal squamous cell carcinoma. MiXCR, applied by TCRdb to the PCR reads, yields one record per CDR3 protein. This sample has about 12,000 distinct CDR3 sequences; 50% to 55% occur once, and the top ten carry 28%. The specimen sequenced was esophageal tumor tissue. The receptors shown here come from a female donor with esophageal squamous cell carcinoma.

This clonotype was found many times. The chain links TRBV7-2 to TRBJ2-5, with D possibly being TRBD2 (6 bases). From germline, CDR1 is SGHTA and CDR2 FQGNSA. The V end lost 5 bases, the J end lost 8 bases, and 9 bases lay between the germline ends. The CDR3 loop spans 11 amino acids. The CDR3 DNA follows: TGTGCCAGCAGCCCGGGGACTACCCAGTACTTC. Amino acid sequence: CASSPGTTQYF.

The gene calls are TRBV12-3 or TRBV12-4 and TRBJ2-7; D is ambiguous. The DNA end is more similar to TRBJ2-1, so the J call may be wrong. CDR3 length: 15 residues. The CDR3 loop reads CASSFNLGNYNEQFF. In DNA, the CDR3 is TGTGCCAGCAGTTTTAATCTAGGGAACTACAATGAGCAGTTCTTC.

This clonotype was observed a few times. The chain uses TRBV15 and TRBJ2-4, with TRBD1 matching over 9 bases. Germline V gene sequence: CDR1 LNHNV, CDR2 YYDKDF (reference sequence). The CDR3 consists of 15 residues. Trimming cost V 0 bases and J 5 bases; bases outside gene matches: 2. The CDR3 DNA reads TGTGCCACCAGCAGAGATCGGACAGGGGAAAACATTCAGTACTTC. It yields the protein CATSRDRTGENIQYF.

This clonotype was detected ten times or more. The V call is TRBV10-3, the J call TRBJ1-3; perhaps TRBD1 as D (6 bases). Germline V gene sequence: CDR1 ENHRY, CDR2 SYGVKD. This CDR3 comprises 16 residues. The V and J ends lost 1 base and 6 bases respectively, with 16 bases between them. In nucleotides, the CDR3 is TGTGCCATCAGTGAGTTGGGAGGACAGTATAAAAACACCATATATTTT. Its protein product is CAISELGGQYKNTIYF.

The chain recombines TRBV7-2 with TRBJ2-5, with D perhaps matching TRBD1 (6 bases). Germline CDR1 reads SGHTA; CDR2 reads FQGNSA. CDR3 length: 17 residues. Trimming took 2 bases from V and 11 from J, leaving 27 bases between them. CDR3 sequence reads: CASSLHVAGATYNEQYF. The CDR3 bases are TGTGCCAGCAGCTTACACGTCGCAGGGGCGACCTACAATGAGCAGTACTTC.

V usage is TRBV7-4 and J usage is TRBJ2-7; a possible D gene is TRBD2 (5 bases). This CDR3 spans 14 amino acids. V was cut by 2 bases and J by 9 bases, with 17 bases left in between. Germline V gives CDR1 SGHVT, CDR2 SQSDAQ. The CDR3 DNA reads TGTGCCAGCAGCTTAAACGGGAACGCAGATACGCAGTACTTC. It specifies CASSLNGNADTQYF.

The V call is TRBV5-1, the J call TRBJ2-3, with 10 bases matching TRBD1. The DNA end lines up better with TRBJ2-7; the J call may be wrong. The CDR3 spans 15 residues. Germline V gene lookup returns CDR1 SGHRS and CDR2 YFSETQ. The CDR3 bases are TGCGCCAGCAGCATAGGGACAGGGGCAACCTACGAGCAGTACTTC. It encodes CASSIGTGATYEQYF.

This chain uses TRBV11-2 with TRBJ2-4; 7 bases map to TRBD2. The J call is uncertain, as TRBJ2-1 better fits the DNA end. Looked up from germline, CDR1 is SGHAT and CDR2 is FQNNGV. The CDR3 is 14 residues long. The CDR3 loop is CASSFWGGRDEQFF. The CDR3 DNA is TGTGCCAGCAGCTTCTGGGGGGGGAGAGATGAGCAGTTCTTC.

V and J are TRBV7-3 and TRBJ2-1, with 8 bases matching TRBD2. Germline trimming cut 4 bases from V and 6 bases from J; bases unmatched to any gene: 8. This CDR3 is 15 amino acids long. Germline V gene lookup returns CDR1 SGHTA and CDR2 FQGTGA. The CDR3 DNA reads TGTGCCAGCAGCTCACGGGGGGGCCGAGGCAATGAGCAGTTCTTC. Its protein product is CASSSRGGRGNEQFF.

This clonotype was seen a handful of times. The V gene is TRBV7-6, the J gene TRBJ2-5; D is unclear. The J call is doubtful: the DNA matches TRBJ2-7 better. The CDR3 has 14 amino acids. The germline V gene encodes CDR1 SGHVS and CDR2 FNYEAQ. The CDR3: CASSFSYVLGEQYF. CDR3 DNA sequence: TGTGCCAGCAGCTTTTCCTACGTCCTAGGCGAGCAGTACTTC.